This T cell receptor (beta chain) appears in the sequencing data of a study of T cells after posttransplantation cyclophosphamide. Study-wide findings and caveats: Later blood repertoires were often dominated by clones from the donor CD8+ memory compartment. Skin or GI-infiltrating T cells shared few TRB sequences with blood.

V shed 2 bases and J 2 bases; nucleotides not matched to a gene: 6. Germline CDR1 is LGHNA and CDR2 is YSLEER. This CDR3 has 16 amino acids. On the day of bone marrow donation, the related graft donor provided peripheral blood. Concerning this clone: Its antigen is unknown.

Clones were sequenced by immunoSEQ multiplex PCR, and TCRdb holds only the in-frame ones, with some missing. The sample shows 2,500 to 3,500 clones, around 59% of them seen only once. The receptor was derived from a woman between 25 and 40 years old in good health and a related stem cell transplant donor. Sequencing was carried out using memory CD8+ T cells sorted from blood. The chain employs TRBV4-3 and TRBJ2-7, with 10 bases that match TRBD1. CDR3 nucleotides: TGCGCCAGCAGCCAATCCGGGACAGGGGAAACCTACGAGCAGTACTTC. Translated, it gives CASSQSGTGETYEQYF.